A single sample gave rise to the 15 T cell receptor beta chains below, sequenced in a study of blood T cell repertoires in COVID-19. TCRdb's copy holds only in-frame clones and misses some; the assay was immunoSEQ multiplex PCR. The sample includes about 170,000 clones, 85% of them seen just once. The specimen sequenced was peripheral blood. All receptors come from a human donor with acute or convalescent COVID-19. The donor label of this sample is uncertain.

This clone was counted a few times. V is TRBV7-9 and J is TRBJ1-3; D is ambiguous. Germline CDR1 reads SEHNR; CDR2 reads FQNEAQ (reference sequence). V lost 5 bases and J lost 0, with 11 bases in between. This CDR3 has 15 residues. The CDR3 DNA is TGTGCCAGCAGCGACACCCGGATCTCTGGAAACACCATATATTTT. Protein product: CASSDTRISGNTIYF.

CDR3 residues: CASSLVGQSLPTF. CDR3 DNA: TGTGCCAGCAGCTTGGTGGGACAGTCGTTACCAACCTTC. J is TRBJ1-2 and V is TRBV5-6; 7 bases fit TRBD1. Germline-derived CDR1 and CDR2 are SGHDT and YYEEEE. The CDR3 loop spans 13 amino acids. V was clipped by 0 bases and J by 14 bases; unmatched bases: 10.

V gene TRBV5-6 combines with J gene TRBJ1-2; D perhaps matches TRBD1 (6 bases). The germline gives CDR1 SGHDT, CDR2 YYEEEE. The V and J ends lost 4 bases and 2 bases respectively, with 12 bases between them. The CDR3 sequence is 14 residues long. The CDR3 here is CASSPMDRNYGYTF. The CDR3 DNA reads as TGTGCCAGCAGCCCCATGGACAGAAACTATGGCTACACCTTC.

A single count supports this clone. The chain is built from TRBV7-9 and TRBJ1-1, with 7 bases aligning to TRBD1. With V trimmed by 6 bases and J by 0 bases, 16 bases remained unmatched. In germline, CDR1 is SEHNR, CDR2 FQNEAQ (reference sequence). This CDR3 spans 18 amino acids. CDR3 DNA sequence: TGTGCCAGCAGGAATCGGGACAGCGCTTTCTTCATGAACACTGAAGCTTTCTTT. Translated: CASRNRDSAFFMNTEAFF.

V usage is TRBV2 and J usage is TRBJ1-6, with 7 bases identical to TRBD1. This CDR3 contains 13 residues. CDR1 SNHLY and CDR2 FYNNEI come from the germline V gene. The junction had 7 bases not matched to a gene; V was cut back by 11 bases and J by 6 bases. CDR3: CAGGQDLNSPLHF. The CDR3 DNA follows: TGTGCCGGCGGACAGGACCTTAATTCACCCCTCCACTTT.

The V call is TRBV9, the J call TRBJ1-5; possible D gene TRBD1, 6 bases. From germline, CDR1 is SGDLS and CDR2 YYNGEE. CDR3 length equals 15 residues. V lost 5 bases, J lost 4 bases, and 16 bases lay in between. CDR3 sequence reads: CASSPGHLSNQPQHF. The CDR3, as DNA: TGTGCCAGCAGTCCGGGACACTTAAGTAATCAGCCCCAGCATTTT. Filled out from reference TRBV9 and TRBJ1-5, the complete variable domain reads DSGVTQTPKHLITATGQRVTLRCSPRSGDLSVYWYQQSLDQGLQFLIQYYNGEERAKGNILERFSAQQFPDLHSELNLSSLELGDSALYFCASSPGHLSNQPQHFGDGTRLSIL.

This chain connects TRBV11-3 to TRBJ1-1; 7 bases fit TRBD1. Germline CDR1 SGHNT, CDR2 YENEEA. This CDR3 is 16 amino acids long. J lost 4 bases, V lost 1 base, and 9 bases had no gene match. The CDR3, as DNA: TGTGCCAGCAGCTTAGGTGGGACAGCGTACGGCACTGAAGCTTTCTTT. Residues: CASSLGGTAYGTEAFF.

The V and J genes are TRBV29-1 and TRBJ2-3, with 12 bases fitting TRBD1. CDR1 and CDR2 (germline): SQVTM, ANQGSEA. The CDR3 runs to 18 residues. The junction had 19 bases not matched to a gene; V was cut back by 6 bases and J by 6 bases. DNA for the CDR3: TGCAGCGTCCGAATTACTCCGGGACAGGGGGCAAGGGGCGATACGCAGTATTTT. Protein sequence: CSVRITPGQGARGDTQYF.

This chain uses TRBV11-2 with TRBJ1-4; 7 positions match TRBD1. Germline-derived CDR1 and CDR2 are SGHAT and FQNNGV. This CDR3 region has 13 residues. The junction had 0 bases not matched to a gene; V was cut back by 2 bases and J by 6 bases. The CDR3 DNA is TGTGCCAGCAGCTTAACAGGGGATGAAAAACTGTTTTTT. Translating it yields CASSLTGDEKLFF.

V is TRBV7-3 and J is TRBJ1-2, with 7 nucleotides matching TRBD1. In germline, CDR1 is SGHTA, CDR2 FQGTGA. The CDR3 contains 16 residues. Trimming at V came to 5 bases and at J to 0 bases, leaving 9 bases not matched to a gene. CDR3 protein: CASSPGGMGANYGYTF. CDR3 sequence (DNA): TGTGCCAGCAGCCCAGGGGGGATGGGAGCTAACTATGGCTACACCTTC.

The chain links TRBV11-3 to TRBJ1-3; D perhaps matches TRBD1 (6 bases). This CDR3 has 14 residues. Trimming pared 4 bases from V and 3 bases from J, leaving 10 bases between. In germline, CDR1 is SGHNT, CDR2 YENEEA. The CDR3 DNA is TGTGCCAGCAGCTACGGACAGCGTGGAAACACCATATATTTT. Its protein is CASSYGQRGNTIYF.

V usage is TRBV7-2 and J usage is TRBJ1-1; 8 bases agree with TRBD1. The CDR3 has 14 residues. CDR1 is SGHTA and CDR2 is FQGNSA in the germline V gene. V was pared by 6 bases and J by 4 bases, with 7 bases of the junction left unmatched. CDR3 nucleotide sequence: TGTGCCAGCAGGATACAGGGGGGGTCCACTGAAGCTTTCTTT. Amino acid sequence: CASRIQGGSTEAFF.

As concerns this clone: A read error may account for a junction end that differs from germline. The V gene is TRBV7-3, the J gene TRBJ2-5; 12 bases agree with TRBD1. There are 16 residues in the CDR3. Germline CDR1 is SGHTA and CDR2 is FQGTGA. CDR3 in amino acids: CDSSREGTGGAGTQYF. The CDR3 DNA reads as TGTGACAGCAGCCGAGAAGGGACAGGGGGCGCCGGGACCCAGTACTTC.

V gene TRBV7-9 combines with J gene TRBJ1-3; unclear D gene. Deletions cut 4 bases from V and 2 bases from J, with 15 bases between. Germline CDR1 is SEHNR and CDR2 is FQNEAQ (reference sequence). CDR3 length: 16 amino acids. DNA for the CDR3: TGTGCCAGCAGCTCGTCTAGGAGGGTGGCTGGAAACACCATATATTTT. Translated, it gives CASSSSRRVAGNTIYF.

As DNA, the CDR3 is TGTGCCAGTAGTAGTAAGGGGAATTATGGCTACACCTTC. This translates into CASSSKGNYGYTF. The rearrangement uses TRBV19 and TRBJ1-2; D is possibly TRBD1 (5 bases). CDR1 is LNHDA, CDR2 SQIVND, per germline (reference sequence). This CDR3 has 13 residues. Between the trimmed V and J ends, which lost 4 bases and 5 bases, there was a span of 11 bases.